This T cell receptor (beta chain) originates from a study of blood T cell repertoires in COVID-19. Overall study context: Spain, Italy and the United States supplied samples that represented acute and convalescent COVID-19. From T cells, B-cell-depleted T cells, or PBMCs came the material, which was cDNA or gDNA.

After removal of 1 base from V and 8 bases from J, the junction contained 5 bases not matched to a gene. The CDR3 is 14 residues long. Germline V gene lookup returns CDR1 KGHSH and CDR2 LQKENI. How the authors handled the data: Reference gene primer amplification yielded estimated nucleated cell counts. The assay was immunoSEQ multiplex PCR, and TCRdb's table has in-frame clones only and misses some. From that table come the V and J calls and clone size; the DNA was used to work out D and trimming. The sample includes around 43,000 clones, over 70% of them seen just once. The sample taken for sequencing was peripheral blood. The V and J genes are TRBV18 and TRBJ1-2; TRBD1 agrees at 9 bases. The TCR comes from a man between 70 and 80 years old with acute or convalescent COVID-19. The CDR3 reads CASSPRTGEGGYTF. CDR3 bases: TGTGCCAGCTCACCACGGACAGGGGAAGGGGGCTACACCTTC. Together with reference TRBV18 and TRBJ1-2, the CDR3 gives the full variable domain: NAGVMQNPRHLVRRRGQEARLRCSPMKGHSHVYWYRQLPEEGLKFMVYLQKENIIDESGMPKERFSAEFPKEGPSILRIQQVVRGDSAAYFCASSPRTGEGGYTFGSGTRLTVV.